The following is a T cell receptor beta chain sequence with its context. Antigen unknown. Looked up from germline, CDR1 is MDHEN and CDR2 is SYDVKM. The V end lost 4 bases, the J end lost 3 bases, and 16 bases lay between the germline ends. The CDR3 totals 15 residues. Enrollment shut out patients with autoimmune disease history or systemic immunosuppression. Assay used: immunoSEQ multiplex PCR; TCRdb lists only in-frame clones, some missing. The sample lists tens of thousands of clones; nearly 75% were seen once. This specimen belongs to a study of OX40 agonist ivuxolimab in advanced cancers. About the study: Treatment of patients was with ivuxolimab, an agonistic anti-OX40 (CD134) antibody. Melanoma, hepatocellular carcinoma, head and neck or renal cell cancer occurred in dose-escalation patients. The study, taken as a whole, reports: The study observed clonal expansion of CD4+ and CD8+ blood T cells by week 6 at 0.1 to 3.0 mg/kg.

The clonotype originates from an adult with an advanced solid tumor such as melanoma, head and neck, liver or kidney cancer. The chain carries TRBV28 and TRBJ2-7; D call uncertain. The specimen was CD4+ or CD8+ T cells sorted from blood, collected in a trial of the OX40 agonist ivuxolimab. The chain's CDR3 is CASSSPGLTYYEQYF. CDR3 sequence (DNA): TGTGCCAGCAGTTCCCCGGGTTTAACCTACTACGAGCAGTACTTC.